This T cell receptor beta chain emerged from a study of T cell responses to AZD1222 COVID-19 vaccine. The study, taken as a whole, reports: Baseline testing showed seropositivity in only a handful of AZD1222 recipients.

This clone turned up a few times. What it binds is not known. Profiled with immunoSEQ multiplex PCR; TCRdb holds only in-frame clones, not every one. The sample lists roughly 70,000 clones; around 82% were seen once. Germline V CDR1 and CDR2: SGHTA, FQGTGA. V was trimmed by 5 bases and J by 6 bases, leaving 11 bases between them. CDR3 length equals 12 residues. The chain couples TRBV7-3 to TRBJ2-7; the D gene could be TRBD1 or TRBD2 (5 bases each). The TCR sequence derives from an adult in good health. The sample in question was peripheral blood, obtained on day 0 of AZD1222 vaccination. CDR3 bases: TGTGCCAGCAGCGACCCAGGGACCGAGCAGTACTTC. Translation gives CASSDPGTEQYF.